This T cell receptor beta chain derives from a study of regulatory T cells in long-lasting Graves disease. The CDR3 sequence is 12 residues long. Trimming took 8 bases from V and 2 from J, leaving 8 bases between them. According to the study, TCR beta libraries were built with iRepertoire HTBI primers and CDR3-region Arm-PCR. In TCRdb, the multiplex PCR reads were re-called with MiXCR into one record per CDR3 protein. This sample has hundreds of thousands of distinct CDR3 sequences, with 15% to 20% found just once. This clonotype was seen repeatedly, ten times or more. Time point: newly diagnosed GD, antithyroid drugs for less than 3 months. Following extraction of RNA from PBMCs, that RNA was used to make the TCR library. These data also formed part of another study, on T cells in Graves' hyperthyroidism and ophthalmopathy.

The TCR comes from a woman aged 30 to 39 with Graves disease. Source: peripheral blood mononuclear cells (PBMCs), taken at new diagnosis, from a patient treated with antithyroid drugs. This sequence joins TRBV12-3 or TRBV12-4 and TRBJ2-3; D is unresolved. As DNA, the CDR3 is TGTGCCAGCGGGTTCCCCACAGATACGCAGTATTTT. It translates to CASGFPTDTQYF.